This T cell receptor (beta chain) derives from a study of blood T cells in healthy people across ages. This clonotype occurred a few times. The CDR3 covers 14 residues. Trimming left V 3 bases short and J 2 bases short, with 11 bases between. Germline CDR1 MDHEN, CDR2 SYDVKM. The second PCR ran roughly 7 to 11 cycles with a sample-barcoded 5' primer and J-beta primers. MiXCR was run by TCRdb on the 5' RACE reads, yielding one entry per CDR3 protein. The table shows 1.8 million or so distinct CDR3 sequences, with around 40% occurring only once. Sequenced material: blood. This TCR was sampled from a human donor in good health. V and J are TRBV28 and TRBJ2-7; D ambiguous. The CDR3 coding sequence is TGTGCCAGCAGTTTTGCTTCGTCGACCTACGAGCAGTACTTC. Its translation: CASSFASSTYEQYF.